What follows describes a single T cell receptor beta chain. Looked up from germline, CDR1 is PRHDT and CDR2 is FYEKMQ (reference sequence). This CDR3 spans 15 amino acids. TCRdb re-called the 5' RACE reads; one entry per CDR3 protein, DNA not given. Recorded for this sample: 300,000 to 500,000 distinct CDR3 sequences. These data are taken from a study of T cells expressing NK-cell markers. This receptor was obtained from a woman aged 45-60 years in good health. The rearrangement uses TRBV13 and TRBJ2-2; as DNA is missing, the TRBD2 call by TCRdb cannot be tested. Sequenced: blood T cells: a sorted CD56 or NKG2C T cell subset, CD4+ or CD8+ T cells, or bulk PBMC T cells (not recorded which). The CDR3 reads CASSSFLGGTGELFF. The entire variable domain, with the rest obtained from reference TRBV13 and TRBJ2-2, is as follows: AAGVIQSPRHLIKEKRETATLKCYPIPRHDTVYWYQQGPGQDPQFLISFYEKMQSDKGSIPDRFSAQQFSDYHSELNMSSLELGDSALYFCASSSFLGGTGELFFGEGSRLTVL.